The clone carrying this T cell receptor beta chain showed up just a few times. Its matching antigen is unknown. This entry is derived from a study of OX40 agonist ivuxolimab in advanced cancers. Study as a whole: While on treatment, patients had intravenous ivuxolimab at 0.01 to 10 mg/kg every 2 weeks. Having had anti-PD-1, anti-PD-L1 or anti-CTLA-4 therapy before was allowed, and roughly 39% had some. Whole-study results and caveats: Both blood CD4+ and CD8+ T cells showed clonal growth by week 6 at 0.1 to 3.0 mg/kg. Partial responders receiving 0.1-3.0 mg/kg showed among the lowest clonal expansion.

Here immunoSEQ multiplex PCR was the method, and the copy in TCRdb shows in-frame clones only, minus some. Of around 55,000 clones in the sample, 77% were seen once. The germline V gene encodes CDR1 GTSNPN and CDR2 SVGIG (reference sequence). The ends lost 0 bases at V and 8 bases at J; junction bases unmatched: 9. The CDR3 is 17 amino acids. This chain uses TRBV30 with TRBJ2-1; 14 bases map to TRBD2. The receptor was isolated from an adult with an advanced solid tumor such as melanoma, head and neck, liver or kidney cancer. The sample here was CD4+ or CD8+ T cells sorted from blood, taken in a trial of the OX40 agonist ivuxolimab. Here the CDR3 DNA reads TGTGCCTGGAGTGTCCTCTCCGGGACTAGCGGGAGAGATGAGCAGTTCTTC. Its protein is CAWSVLSGTSGRDEQFF.